Listed below are T cell receptor beta chains from one sample, sequenced in a study of blood T cell repertoires in COVID-19. The data were produced by immunoSEQ multiplex PCR, yet TCRdb's version contains in-frame clones alone and is incomplete. The sample lists about 120,000 clones, about 83% occurring once. The sequenced sample consisted of peripheral blood. All receptors derive from a man in his fifties or sixties with acute or convalescent COVID-19. Both conserved end residues are part of each CDR3. The order of the fields is clone size, J gene, V gene, D gene, CDR3 protein, CDR3 DNA. D genes are given only for firm matches. The listing skips clone size in some rows; elsewhere it reads once, few, many or a size class.

abundance: NA; j_gene: TRBJ2-1; v_gene: TRBV5-1; d_gene: NA; CDR3aa: CASGRPGQLNEQFF; CDR3nt: TGCGCCAGCGGCCGACCCGGACAGCTCAATGAGCAGTTCTTC
abundance: NA; j_gene: TRBJ2-1; v_gene: TRBV10-2; d_gene: TRBD2; CDR3aa: CASSDPGLAVSSYNEQFF; CDR3nt: TGCGCCAGCAGTGACCCGGGACTAGCCGTAAGCTCCTACAATGAGCAGTTCTTC
abundance: once; j_gene: TRBJ2-1; v_gene: TRBV5-4; d_gene: TRBD1; CDR3aa: CASSLPGGDNEQFF; CDR3nt: TGTGCCAGCAGCTTGCCAGGGGGTGACAATGAGCAGTTCTTC
abundance: NA; j_gene: TRBJ2-1; v_gene: TRBV19; d_gene: TRBD2; CDR3aa: CASSLAGTSPLGQFF; CDR3nt: TGTGCCAGTAGTCTAGCGGGAACTTCCCCGTTAGGGCAGTTCTTC
abundance: NA; j_gene: TRBJ1-1; v_gene: TRBV5-1; d_gene: NA; CDR3aa: CASTPLEGGTEAFF; CDR3nt: TGCGCCAGCACCCCTTTGGAAGGGGGCACTGAAGCTTTCTTT
abundance: NA; j_gene: TRBJ1-5; v_gene: TRBV6-5; d_gene: NA; CDR3aa: CASSDSPNQPQHF; CDR3nt: TGTGCCAGCTCTGACAGCCCCAATCAGCCCCAGCATTTT
abundance: many; j_gene: TRBJ2-7; v_gene: TRBV6-2/TRBV6-3; d_gene: NA; CDR3aa: CASSYVDSLKQYF; CDR3nt: TGTGCCAGCAGTTACGTCGACAGTCTCAAGCAGTACTTC
abundance: NA; j_gene: TRBJ1-5; v_gene: TRBV6-2/TRBV6-3; d_gene: NA; CDR3aa: CASSLDSGRRPQHF; CDR3nt: TGTGCCAGCAGTTTAGACTCTGGCAGAAGGCCCCAGCATTTT
abundance: NA; j_gene: TRBJ1-1; v_gene: TRBV11-3; d_gene: NA; CDR3aa: CASSLGRDTEAFF; CDR3nt: TGTGCCAGCAGCTTGGGCCGCGACACTGAAGCTTTCTTT
abundance: NA; j_gene: TRBJ2-7; v_gene: TRBV7-8; d_gene: NA; CDR3aa: CASSSRFYEQYF; CDR3nt: TGTGCCAGCAGCTCTAGGTTCTACGAGCAGTACTTC
abundance: NA; j_gene: TRBJ2-2; v_gene: TRBV6-4; d_gene: NA; CDR3aa: CASSDSGITGELFF; CDR3nt: TGTGCCAGCAGTGATTCAGGGATAACCGGGGAGCTGTTTTTT
abundance: NA; j_gene: TRBJ2-1; v_gene: TRBV11-2; d_gene: NA; CDR3aa: CASSMQGLGSYNEQFF; CDR3nt: TGTGCCAGCAGCATGCAGGGACTTGGGTCCTACAATGAGCAGTTCTTC
abundance: NA; j_gene: TRBJ2-5; v_gene: TRBV13; d_gene: NA; CDR3aa: CASSSQDRQETQYF; CDR3nt: TGTGCCAGCAGCTCCCAAGACAGGCAAGAGACCCAGTACTTC
abundance: NA; j_gene: TRBJ2-1; v_gene: TRBV27; d_gene: TRBD2; CDR3aa: CATMGSLAGVEEQFF; CDR3nt: TGTGCCACCATGGGGTCACTAGCGGGAGTCGAGGAGCAGTTCTTC
abundance: NA; j_gene: TRBJ2-7; v_gene: TRBV10-3; d_gene: TRBD2; CDR3aa: CAISQPPRTSSYEQYF; CDR3nt: TGTGCCATCAGTCAGCCCCCACGGACTAGCTCCTACGAGCAGTACTTC
abundance: once; j_gene: TRBJ2-3; v_gene: TRBV7-9; d_gene: TRBD2; CDR3aa: CASSFGGETDTQYF; CDR3nt: TGTGCCAGCAGCTTTGGGGGGGAGACAGATACGCAGTATTTT
abundance: NA; j_gene: TRBJ2-2; v_gene: TRBV13; d_gene: NA; CDR3aa: CASSLLEGRNTGELFF; CDR3nt: TGTGCCAGCAGCCTTCTGGAGGGACGAAACACCGGGGAGCTGTTTTTT
abundance: NA; j_gene: TRBJ2-1; v_gene: TRBV9; d_gene: NA; CDR3aa: CASSLDRSEQFF; CDR3nt: TGTGCCAGCAGCTTAGACAGGTCTGAGCAGTTCTTC
abundance: NA; j_gene: TRBJ2-3; v_gene: TRBV30; d_gene: TRBD1; CDR3aa: CAWSAGGQGGTDTQYF; CDR3nt: TGTGCCTGGAGCGCCGGGGGACAGGGAGGCACAGATACGCAGTATTTT
abundance: NA; j_gene: TRBJ1-1; v_gene: TRBV10-3; d_gene: TRBD1; CDR3aa: CAISESKDRILNTEAFF; CDR3nt: TGTGCCATCAGTGAGTCGAAGGACAGGATATTAAACACTGAAGCTTTCTTT
abundance: NA; j_gene: TRBJ2-2; v_gene: TRBV19; d_gene: NA; CDR3aa: CASSIGGDGELFF; CDR3nt: TGTGCCAGTAGTATAGGCGGGGATGGGGAGCTGTTTTTT
abundance: NA; j_gene: TRBJ2-1; v_gene: TRBV19; d_gene: NA; CDR3aa: CASSINTVSNEQFF; CDR3nt: TGTGCCAGTAGTATAAACACAGTATCAAATGAGCAGTTCTTC
abundance: once; j_gene: TRBJ2-3; v_gene: TRBV7-9; d_gene: NA; CDR3aa: CASSLGQRSSTDTQYF; CDR3nt: TGTGCCAGCAGCTTGGGGCAGAGGTCTAGCACAGATACGCAGTATTTT
abundance: NA; j_gene: TRBJ2-7; v_gene: TRBV11-3; d_gene: TRBD2; CDR3aa: CASSLGGRADEQYF; CDR3nt: TGTGCCAGCAGCTTAGGTGGGAGGGCCGACGAGCAGTACTTC
abundance: NA; j_gene: TRBJ2-3; v_gene: TRBV19; d_gene: NA; CDR3aa: CASSLDSGGTDTQYF; CDR3nt: TGTGCCAGTAGTCTAGACTCGGGGGGCACAGATACGCAGTATTTT
abundance: NA; j_gene: TRBJ2-7; v_gene: TRBV29-1; d_gene: NA; CDR3aa: CSATSRGVEQYF; CDR3nt: TGCAGCGCCACAAGCAGGGGCGTCGAGCAGTACTTC
abundance: NA; j_gene: TRBJ1-5; v_gene: TRBV7-2; d_gene: TRBD1; CDR3aa: CASSLATGDQPQHF; CDR3nt: TGTGCCAGCAGCTTAGCGACAGGGGATCAGCCCCAGCATTTT